One sample yielded the 20 T cell receptor beta chains listed below, sequenced in a study of spatial heterogeneity in lung cancer. TCRdb passed the 5' RACE reads through MiXCR, listing each CDR3 protein once. This sample carries about 120,000 distinct CDR3 sequences, more than 9% of them seen once, and the ten largest clones take 16%. The time point was: blood at routine non-recurrence follow-up after resection. The study sequenced unsorted whole RNA from tumor, nontumor lung or frozen PBMC. The sequencing used PBMCs, collected at follow-up. The source of these receptors is a male donor with early-stage non-small cell lung cancer.

This clonotype has a handful of counts. The chain couples TRBV9 to TRBJ1-1, with D unresolved. There are 14 residues in the CDR3. Trimming shortened V by 4 bases and J by 6 bases, and 16 bases separated the two germline ends. Germline V CDR1 and CDR2: SGDLS, YYNGEE. CDR3 protein: CASSTRHPSAEAFF. The CDR3 DNA follows: TGTGCCAGCAGCACCCGACATCCCTCAGCTGAAGCTTTCTTT. Variable domain in full (rest from reference TRBV9 and TRBJ1-1): DSGVTQTPKHLITATGQRVTLRCSPRSGDLSVYWYQQSLDQGLQFLIQYYNGEERAKGNILERFSAQQFPDLHSELNLSSLELGDSALYFCASSTRHPSAEAFFGQGTRLTVV.

This clonotype was detected a few times. The chain combines TRBV20-1 with TRBJ2-7; tentative D call: TRBD1 (5 bases). With 6 bases removed from V and 5 bases from J, the gap between germline ends came to 14 bases. The CDR3 spans 12 residues. Germline CDR1 DFQATT, CDR2 SNEGSKA (reference sequence). The CDR3 loop is CSASPKGHEQYF. The CDR3 DNA is TGCAGTGCCTCCCCGAAGGGGCACGAGCAGTACTTC.

V usage is TRBV5-1 and J usage is TRBJ2-1, with TRBD1 identical over 7 bases. The length of the CDR3 is 14 residues. Trimming took 4 bases from V and 4 from J; bases not matched to a gene: 5. The germline gives CDR1 SGHRS, CDR2 YFSETQ. CDR3 residues: CASSRGQVYNEQFF. The CDR3 coding sequence is TGCGCCAGCAGCCGCGGACAGGTTTACAATGAGCAGTTCTTC.

This clonotype occurred many times. V is TRBV29-1 and J is TRBJ2-7; D is tentatively TRBD1 or TRBD2 (5 bases each). The CDR3 extends over 13 amino acids. The germline CDR1 and CDR2 sequences are SQVTM and ANQGSEA. V was clipped by 5 bases and J by 3 bases, with 14 bases between them. The CDR3 region has the DNA TGCAGCGTTCGATCCGGGACCTTCTACGAGCAGTACTTC. This encodes CSVRSGTFYEQYF.

This clonotype was observed a few times. This rearrangement joins TRBV5-1 to TRBJ2-1; TRBD2 might be the D (5 bases). The CDR3 sequence is 12 residues long. Per germline, CDR1 SGHRS and CDR2 YFSETQ. Trimming shortened V by 9 bases and J by 8 bases, and 15 bases separated the two germline ends. The CDR3 DNA is TGCGCCACGAGGGTCAATTTCGATGAGCAGTTCTTC. Residues: CATRVNFDEQFF.

This clonotype was detected many times. The rearrangement joins TRBV29-1 to TRBJ2-7, with 9 bases fitting TRBD1. CDR3 length: 14 residues. The germline gives CDR1 SQVTM, CDR2 ANQGSEA. V lost 4 bases and J lost 1; bases outside the gene matches: 5. CDR3 in amino acids: CSVVIGQGSYEQYF. CDR3 coding DNA: TGCAGCGTTGTTATCGGACAGGGGTCCTACGAGCAGTACTTC.

The J gene is TRBJ1-1, the V gene TRBV28; D possibly corresponds to TRBD1 (6 bases). With 1 base removed from V and 11 bases from J, the gap between germline ends came to 11 bases. The CDR3 length is 12 residues. CDR1 is MDHEN and CDR2 is SYDVKM in the germline V gene. This chain's CDR3 is CASSLSRGEAFF. In DNA form, the CDR3 reads TGTGCCAGCAGTTTATCCAGGGGAGAGGCTTTCTTT.

The rearrangement joins TRBV7-2 to TRBJ1-6, with D unresolved. Trimming removed 2 bases at V and 7 bases at J, with 15 bases between. The CDR3 sequence is 16 residues long. Germline CDR1 SGHTA, CDR2 FQGNSA. The CDR3 here is CASSLFGVSANSPLHF. The DNA for the CDR3 is TGTGCCAGCAGCTTATTTGGTGTGTCAGCAAATTCACCCCTCCACTTT.

This clonotype was picked up a small number of times. Given the absence of the conserved phenylalanine or tryptophan at the CDR3 end, a read error is likely. The limits of the CDR3 on the DNA are not certain, so only TCRdb's listed CDR3 is given. The V gene is TRBV2, the J gene TRBJ2-7; the DNA was not compared with TRBD1, the D call given in the table. CDR1 SNHLY and CDR2 FYNNEI come from the germline V gene. From its first to its last residue, the CDR3 has 13 amino acids. The chain's CDR3 is CASSEALYSASVY.

In this sample, this clonotype turned up a few times. This chain links TRBV3-1 with TRBJ1-3; tentatively, D is TRBD1 (6 bases). The V end lost 0 bases, the J end lost 7 bases, and 22 bases lay between the germline ends. Looked up from germline, CDR1 is LGHDT and CDR2 is YNNKEL (reference sequence). CDR3 length: 18 residues. CDR3 residues: CASSQDGREGRGINTIYF. CDR3 nucleotide sequence: TGTGCCAGCAGCCAAGATGGCCGTGAGGGCAGGGGAATCAACACCATATATTTT.

This clonotype came up many times. The chain joins TRBV7-9 to TRBJ1-5; D remains unclear. CDR3 size: 12 residues. The V and J ends lost 2 bases and 5 bases respectively, with 4 bases between them. Germline lookup yields CDR1 SEHNR and CDR2 FQNEAQ (reference sequence). Here the CDR3 reads CASSLPDQPQHF. The DNA of the CDR3 is TGTGCCAGCAGCTTACCTGATCAGCCCCAGCATTTT.

The chain is built from TRBV7-8 and TRBJ2-3; 10 bases agree with TRBD2. The J segment lost 12 bases and the V segment lost 5 bases, leaving 8 bases of the junction unmatched. Germline CDR1 is SGHVS and CDR2 is FQNEAQ. There are 13 residues in the CDR3. The CDR3 sequence is CASSRAGGTSQYF. The CDR3 bases are TGTGCCAGCAGCCGAGCGGGGGGGACGAGCCAGTATTTT.

The rearrangement uses TRBV30 and TRBJ2-1; no reliable D call. V was cut by 2 bases and J by 2 bases, with 10 bases left in between. There are 14 residues in the CDR3. Germline V gives CDR1 GTSNPN, CDR2 SVGIG (reference sequence). The CDR3 region has the DNA TGTGCCTGGAGTCCCCGCCTAGCCTACAATGAGCAGTTCTTC. It encodes CAWSPRLAYNEQFF.

In its sample, this clonotype was seen a few times. This chain joins TRBV5-1 and TRBJ2-1; no definite D call. V was cut by 1 base and J by 0 bases, with 8 bases left in between. The CDR3 sequence is 15 residues long. Germline loops: CDR1 SGHRS, CDR2 YFSETQ. The CDR3 loop is CASSLSGPSYNEQFF. In nucleotides, the CDR3 is TGCGCCAGCAGCTTGTCAGGACCCTCCTACAATGAGCAGTTCTTC.

This clonotype was seen repeatedly, ten times or more. The gene calls are TRBV6-2 or TRBV6-3 and TRBJ1-2; possible D gene TRBD1, 5 bases. The CDR3 is 15 residues long. Germline V gene data show CDR1 as MNHEY and CDR2 as SVGEGT. Trimming shortened V by 6 bases and J by 4 bases, and 18 bases separated the two germline ends. The CDR3 spells CASSPSGTPIYGYTF. The CDR3 region has the DNA TGTGCCAGCAGCCCATCTGGGACGCCTATCTATGGCTACACCTTC.

This clonotype was observed a few times. The rearrangement uses TRBV5-1 and TRBJ2-2, with 11 bases aligning to TRBD2. This CDR3 contains 18 residues. Germline V gene lookup returns CDR1 SGHRS and CDR2 YFSETQ. V lost 4 bases and J lost 4; bases outside the gene matches: 12. For the CDR3, the DNA is TGCGCCAGCAGCCCGACTAGCGGGGCCCTTCGGGGCACCGGGGAGCTGTTTTTT. Translation: CASSPTSGALRGTGELFF.

This clonotype was observed a handful of times. The chain carries TRBV29-1 and TRBJ2-5, with 12 bases fitting TRBD2. The germline V gene has CDR1 SQVTM and CDR2 ANQGSEA. The V segment lost 5 bases and the J segment 2 bases; nucleotides outside the gene matches: 6. This CDR3 has 15 amino acids. The CDR3 loop reads CSVRRGLAGQETQYF. CDR3 DNA sequence: TGCAGCGTTCGCCGAGGACTAGCGGGGCAAGAGACCCAGTACTTC.

Only a few counts were recorded for this clonotype. The V and J genes are TRBV6-5 and TRBJ2-3; D uncertain. The germline CDR1 and CDR2 sequences are MNHEY and SVGAGI. CDR3 size: 15 residues. Trimming removed 0 bases at V and 2 bases at J, with 9 bases between. The CDR3 DNA sequence: TGTGCCAGCAGTTACTCTTTCCGGGCCACAGATACGCAGTATTTT. Translating gives CASSYSFRATDTQYF.

This clonotype was counted a few times. A junction boundary mismatches the germline segment, possibly from a read error. This sequence joins TRBV7-7 and TRBJ2-1; 9 nucleotides align to TRBD2. Germline CDR1 SSHAT, CDR2 FNYEAQ (reference sequence). The CDR3 runs 15 residues. The CDR3 coding sequence is TGTGCTAGCAGTCACAGCGGGGGGCCCTACAATGAGCAGTTCTTC. This codes for CASSHSGGPYNEQFF.

The chain recombines TRBV7-2 with TRBJ2-3; possible D gene TRBD1, 5 bases. V shed 5 bases and J shed 2 bases, with 11 bases lying between them. This CDR3 is built from 14 residues. In germline, CDR1 is SGHTA, CDR2 FQGNSA. CDR3 protein: CASSHRQSTDTQYF. The CDR3 nucleotides read TGTGCCAGCAGCCACCGACAGTCCACAGATACGCAGTATTTT.